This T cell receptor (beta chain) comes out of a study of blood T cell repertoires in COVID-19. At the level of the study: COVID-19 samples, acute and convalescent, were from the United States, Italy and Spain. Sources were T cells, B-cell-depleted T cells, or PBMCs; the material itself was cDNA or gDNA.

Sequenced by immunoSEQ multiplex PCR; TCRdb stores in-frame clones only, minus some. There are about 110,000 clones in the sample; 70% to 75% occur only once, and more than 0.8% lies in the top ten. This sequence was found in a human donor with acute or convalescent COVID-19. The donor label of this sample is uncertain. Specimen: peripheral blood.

The CDR3 protein is CASSQSAGEQYF. DNA for the CDR3: TGTGCCAGCAGCCAAAGTGCGGGCGAGCAGTACTTC. The rearrangement joins TRBV3-1 (or the pseudogene TRBV3-2) to TRBJ2-7; D is perhaps TRBD2 (5 bases). Germline CDR1 LGHDT, CDR2 YNNKEL (reference sequence). The CDR3 has 12 amino acids. The ends were cut back, 2 bases at V and 6 bases at J, with 8 bases in the middle.